This T cell receptor beta chain was sequenced in a study of control samples from healthy donors and cancer patients. This CDR3 contains 14 residues. V shed 3 bases and J shed 4 bases, with 15 bases lying between them. The germline V gene has CDR1 DFQATT and CDR2 SNEGSKA (reference sequence). The data were produced by immunoSEQ multiplex PCR, yet TCRdb's version contains in-frame clones alone and is incomplete. The sample records 170,000 or so clones, around 94% being singletons. The chain recombines TRBV20-1 with TRBJ1-1; D remains unclear. Sequencing was performed on blood. The origin of this receptor is a woman younger than 30 in good health. CDR3 amino acids: CSASPPLDGTEAFF. The CDR3 bases are TGCAGTGCTAGTCCGCCGTTGGATGGCACTGAAGCTTTCTTT.